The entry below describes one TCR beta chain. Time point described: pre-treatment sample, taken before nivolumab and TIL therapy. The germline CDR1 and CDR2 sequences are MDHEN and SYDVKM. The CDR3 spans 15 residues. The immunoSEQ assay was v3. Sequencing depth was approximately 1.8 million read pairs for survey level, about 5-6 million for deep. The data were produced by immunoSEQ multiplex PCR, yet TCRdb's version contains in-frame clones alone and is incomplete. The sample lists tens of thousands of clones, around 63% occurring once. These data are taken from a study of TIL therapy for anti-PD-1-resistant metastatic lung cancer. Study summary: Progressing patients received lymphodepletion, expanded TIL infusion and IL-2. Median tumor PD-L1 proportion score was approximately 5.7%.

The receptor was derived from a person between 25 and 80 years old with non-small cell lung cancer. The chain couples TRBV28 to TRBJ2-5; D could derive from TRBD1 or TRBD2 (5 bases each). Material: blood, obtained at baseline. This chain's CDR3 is CATNGNRGTRETQYF. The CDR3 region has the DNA TGTGCAACGAATGGAAACAGAGGGACGCGAGAGACCCAGTACTTC.